A single T cell receptor beta chain is shown here with its context. As yet, its antigen is unknown. This sample is drawn from a study of T-cell reconstitution after alpha-beta-depleted transplantation in children. This CDR3 is 16 amino acids long. V lost 2 bases, J lost 1 base, and 10 bases stayed unmatched. The germline CDR1 and CDR2 sequences are DFQATT and SNEGSKA (reference sequence). Preparation of the TCRbeta library was carried out with unique molecular identifiers. A single record per CDR3 protein comes from TCRdb applying MiXCR to the PCR reads. The sample yields approximately 120,000 distinct CDR3 sequences, around 9.8% seen once. Broader study findings: Once a year had passed after transplant, T-cell counts and diversity came mostly from newly produced T cells. Surviving thymic progenitors and recipient T cells were the source of high TCRbeta diversity at day 60 in some patients.

This receptor was taken from a girl under three years old who had a stem cell transplant for combined immunodeficiency, so the T cells may come from the graft donor. The chain links TRBV20-1 to TRBJ2-5, with 7 nucleotides matching TRBD2. Specimen: PBMCs, mostly from graft donor cells, collected 180 days after TCRalphabeta/CD19-depleted stem cell transplant. As DNA, the CDR3 is TGCAGTGCTAGACCTTCCGGGCTAGCGGTCCAAGAGACCCAGTACTTC. Its translation is CSARPSGLAVQETQYF.